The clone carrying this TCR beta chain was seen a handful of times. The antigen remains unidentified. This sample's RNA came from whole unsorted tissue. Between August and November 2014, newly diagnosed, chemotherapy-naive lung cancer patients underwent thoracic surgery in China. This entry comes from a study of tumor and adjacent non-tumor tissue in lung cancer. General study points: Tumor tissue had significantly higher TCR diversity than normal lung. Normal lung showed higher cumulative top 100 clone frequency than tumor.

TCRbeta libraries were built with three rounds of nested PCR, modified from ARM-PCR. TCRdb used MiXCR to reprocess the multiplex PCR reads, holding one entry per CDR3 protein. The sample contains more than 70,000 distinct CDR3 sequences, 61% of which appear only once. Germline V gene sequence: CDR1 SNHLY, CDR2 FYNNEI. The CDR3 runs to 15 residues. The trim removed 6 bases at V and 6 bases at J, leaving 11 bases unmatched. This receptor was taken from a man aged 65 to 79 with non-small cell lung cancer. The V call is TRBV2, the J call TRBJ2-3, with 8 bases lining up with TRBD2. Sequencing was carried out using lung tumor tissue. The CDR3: CASRYSGTMLDTQYF. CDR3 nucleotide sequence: TGTGCCAGCAGGTATAGCGGGACTATGTTGGATACGCAGTATTTT.